This T cell receptor (beta chain) was sequenced during a study of blood T cells in healthy people across ages. The wider study: The capture of about one barcoded beta molecule per two T cells was achieved by template switching.

At least 6.5 million PBMCs were isolated per sample. The V end was cut by 3 bases, the J end by 7 bases, with 19 bases between. The CDR3 is 16 residues long. CDR1 is MGHDK, CDR2 SYGVNS, per germline. This clonotype appeared a few times. Then a second PCR, running roughly 7 to 11 cycles, was carried out with a sample-barcoded 5' primer and a J-beta primer mix. TCRdb re-analysed the 5' RACE reads in MiXCR, keeping a single row per CDR3 protein. The sample includes about 1.7 million distinct CDR3 sequences, over 25% seen only once; the top ten take more than 6%. Source material: blood. This chain uses TRBV25-1 with TRBJ2-1, with D perhaps matching TRBD1 (6 bases). This receptor was identified in a woman aged 25 to 45 in good health. The CDR3 DNA reads TGTGCCAGCAGTGATTGGTCAGGGGTAAGGGATAATGAGCAGTTCTTC. Amino acids: CASSDWSGVRDNEQFF.